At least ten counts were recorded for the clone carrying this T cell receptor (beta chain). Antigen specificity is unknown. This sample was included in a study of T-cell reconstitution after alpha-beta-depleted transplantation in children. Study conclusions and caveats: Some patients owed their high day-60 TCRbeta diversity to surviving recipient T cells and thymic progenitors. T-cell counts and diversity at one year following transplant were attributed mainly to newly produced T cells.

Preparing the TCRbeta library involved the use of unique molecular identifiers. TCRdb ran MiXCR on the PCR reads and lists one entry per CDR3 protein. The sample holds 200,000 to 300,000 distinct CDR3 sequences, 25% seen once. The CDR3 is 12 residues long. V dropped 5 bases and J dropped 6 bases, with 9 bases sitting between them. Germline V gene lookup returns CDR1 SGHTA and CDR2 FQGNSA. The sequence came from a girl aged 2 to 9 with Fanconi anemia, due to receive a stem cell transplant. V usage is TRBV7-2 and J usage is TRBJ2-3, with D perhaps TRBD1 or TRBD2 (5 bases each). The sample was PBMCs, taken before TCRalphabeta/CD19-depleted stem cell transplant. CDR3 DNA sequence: TGTGCCAGCAGCCAATGGGGGGATACGCAGTATTTT. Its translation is CASSQWGDTQYF.